This T cell receptor beta chain is drawn from a study of neoadjuvant anti-PD-1 for oral cavity cancer. TCRdb's table, derived via immunoSEQ multiplex PCR, lists solely in-frame clones and lacks some. The sample has about 14,000 clones, roughly three quarters seen once; the top ten hold less than 2.5%. CDR1 and CDR2 from the germline V gene are SGHAT and FQDESV (reference sequence). The CDR3 loop spans 19 amino acids. Trimming took 5 bases from V and 7 from J, leaving 30 bases between them. Time point indicated: after neoadjuvant nivolumab, at surgical resection. The chain joins TRBV11-1 to TRBJ2-1, with D perhaps assigned TRBD1 or TRBD2 (7 bases each). The sequencing used PBMCs, collected after nivolumab (anti-PD-1) treatment. This clonotype was obtained from a person between 35 and 79 years old with oral cavity squamous cell carcinoma. The CDR3: CASSPGGSGTAFLGNEQFF. The DNA for the CDR3 is TGTGCCAGCAGCCCCGGGGGGTCCGGGACAGCCTTTTTGGGGAATGAGCAGTTCTTC.